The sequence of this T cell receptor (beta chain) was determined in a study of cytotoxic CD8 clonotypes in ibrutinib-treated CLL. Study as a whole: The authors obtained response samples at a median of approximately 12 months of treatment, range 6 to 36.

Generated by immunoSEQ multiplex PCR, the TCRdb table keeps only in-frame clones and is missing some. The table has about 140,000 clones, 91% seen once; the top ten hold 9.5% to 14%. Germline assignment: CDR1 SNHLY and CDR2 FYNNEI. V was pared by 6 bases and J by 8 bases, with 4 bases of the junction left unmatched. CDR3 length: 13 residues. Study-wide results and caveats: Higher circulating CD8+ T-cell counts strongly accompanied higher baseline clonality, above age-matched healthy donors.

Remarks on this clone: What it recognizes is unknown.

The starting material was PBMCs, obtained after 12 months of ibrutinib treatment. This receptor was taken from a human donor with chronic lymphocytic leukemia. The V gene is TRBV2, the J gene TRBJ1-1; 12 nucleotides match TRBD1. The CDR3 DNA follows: TGTGCCAGCAGCCGGGACAGGGGGCTGGAAGCTTTCTTT. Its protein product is CASSRDRGLEAFF.